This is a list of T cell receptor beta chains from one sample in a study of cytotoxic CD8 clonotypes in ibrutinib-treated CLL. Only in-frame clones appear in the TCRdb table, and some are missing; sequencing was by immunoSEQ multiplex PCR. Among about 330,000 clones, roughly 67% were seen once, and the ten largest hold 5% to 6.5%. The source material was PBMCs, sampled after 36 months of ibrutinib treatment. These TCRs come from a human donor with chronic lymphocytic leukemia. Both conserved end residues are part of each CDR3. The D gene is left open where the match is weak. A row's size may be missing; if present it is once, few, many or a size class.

CASNHRGQNTEAFF,TGTGCCAGCAATCACAGGGGACAGAACACTGAAGCTTTCTTT,TRBV25-1,-,TRBD1,TRBJ1-1
CASSRDTGELFF,TGTGCCAGCTCACGAGACACCGGGGAGCTGTTTTTT,TRBV18,-,-,TRBJ2-2
CASSLPGQGGQYF,TGTGCCAGCAGCCTACCGGGACAGGGAGGGCAGTACTTC,TRBV14,-,TRBD1,TRBJ2-7
CASSPGSRGAPVAKNIQYF,TGTGCCAGCAGCCCCGGGTCCAGGGGCGCTCCCGTAGCCAAAAACATTCAGTACTTC,TRBV7-9,-,-,TRBJ2-4
CASSPGTGNTIYF,TGTGCCAGCAGTCCCGGGACTGGAAACACCATATATTTT,TRBV6-5,-,-,TRBJ1-3
CASSLWSDYEQYF,TGTGCCAGCAGTTTATGGTCGGACTACGAGCAGTACTTC,TRBV28,-,-,TRBJ2-7
CASSAHRGSWEQYF,TGTGCCAGTAGTGCACACAGGGGGTCTTGGGAGCAGTACTTC,TRBV19,-,TRBD1,TRBJ2-7
CASRQRTGSEQYF,TGTGCCAGCAGACAGAGGACAGGGTCCGAGCAGTACTTC,TRBV6-5,-,TRBD1,TRBJ2-7
CASSLGVLETQYF,TGCGCCAGCAGCTTAGGGGTTTTGGAGACCCAGTACTTC,TRBV5-1,-,-,TRBJ2-5
CASSPWGISGSLSYEQYF,TGCGCCAGCAGCCCCTGGGGGATTAGCGGGAGCCTCTCCTACGAGCAGTACTTC,TRBV5-1,-,TRBD2,TRBJ2-7
CASSFDRAGYGYTF,TGTGCCAGCAGCTTCGACAGGGCTGGATACGGCTACACCTTC,TRBV5-4,few,TRBD1,TRBJ1-2
CASSQDSPGTEAFF,TGCGCCAGCAGCCAAGACAGCCCGGGCACTGAAGCTTTCTTT,TRBV4-1,-,-,TRBJ1-1
CATSRVGQGGYTEAFF,TGTGCCACCAGCAGAGTAGGACAGGGAGGGTACACTGAAGCTTTCTTT,TRBV15,few,TRBD1,TRBJ1-1
CASSPSALGGTEAFF,TGTGCCAGCTCACCTTCCGCCCTGGGGGGGACTGAAGCTTTCTTT,TRBV18,-,-,TRBJ1-1
CASRFPLTGQLNTGELFF,TGCGCCAGCAGATTTCCCCTTACGGGACAACTGAACACCGGGGAGCTGTTTTTT,TRBV10-2,-,-,TRBJ2-2
CASSFAGSFSSYNEQFF,TGTGCCAGCAGCTTTGCCGGGAGTTTTTCCTCCTACAATGAGCAGTTCTTC,TRBV5-6,-,-,TRBJ2-1
CSVVVGARAAVHEQYF,TGCAGCGTTGTTGTGGGTGCCAGGGCGGCGGTCCACGAGCAGTACTTC,TRBV29-1,-,-,TRBJ2-7
CASSLGLVDTQYF,TGTGCCAGCTCACTAGGACTCGTAGATACGCAGTATTTT,TRBV18,-,-,TRBJ2-3
CASSQRGGQPQHF,TGTGCCAGCAGTCAGAGAGGGGGGCAGCCCCAGCATTTT,TRBV6-5,few,-,TRBJ1-5
CASSSGTRGGEQYF,TGTGCCAGCAGCTCAGGGACTAGGGGCGGCGAGCAGTACTTC,TRBV7-2,-,TRBD2,TRBJ2-7
CASSENTGRTGELFF,TGTGCCAGCAGTGAAAACACAGGGCGGACCGGGGAGCTGTTTTTT,TRBV6-1,few,-,TRBJ2-2
CASSIGGAGYTF,TGTGCCAGTAGTATAGGAGGGGCTGGCTACACCTTC,TRBV19,-,-,TRBJ1-2
CASSWDRNQPQHF,TGTGCCAGCAGCTGGGACAGAAATCAGCCCCAGCATTTT,TRBV6-5,few,TRBD1,TRBJ1-5
CASSLGPGAHTEAFF,TGTGCCAGCAGCTTAGGCCCGGGGGCGCACACTGAAGCTTTCTTT,TRBV7-2,-,-,TRBJ1-1
CAIPKSRDLANYGYTF,TGTGCCATCCCCAAATCCCGGGACCTAGCTAACTATGGCTACACCTTC,TRBV10-3,-,-,TRBJ1-2
CASSYLNGDEQFF,TGTGCCAGCAGTTACTTGAATGGGGATGAGCAGTTCTTC,TRBV6-6,few,-,TRBJ2-1
CATSRDLGGTYEQYF,TGTGCCACCAGCAGAGATTTAGGGGGAACCTACGAGCAGTACTTC,TRBV15,few,-,TRBJ2-7